This TCR beta chain was profiled in a study of cytomegalovirus exposure and HLA in healthy donors. For the study at large: Drawn from HLA-typed donors, some 80 million unique TCRs were held in an early data release.

Findings of the study overall: Association of 16,951 TCR beta sequences with HLA alleles was found at 0.05 false discovery rate in a later analysis. Later on, a genetic analysis was performed. It linked a missense variant in DCLRE1C with V- and J-gene trimming of TCR beta.

The study ran its PCR with 60 Vbeta and 13 Jbeta primers. Assay used: immunoSEQ multiplex PCR; TCRdb lists only in-frame clones, some missing. Among about 93,000 clones listed, approximately 69% were seen once. Germline V CDR1 and CDR2: SGHKS, YYEKEE (reference sequence). This CDR3 is 15 amino acids long. Deletions cut 0 bases from V and 4 bases from J, with 12 bases between. As for this clone: Antigen: not known.

Sequenced material: PBMCs. The gene calls are TRBV5-5 and TRBJ2-3, with a tentative D call TRBD1 (6 bases). This sequence was found in a boy aged 5 to 17 in good health and CMV-seropositive. This CDR3 is CASSLVGSGADTQYF. In nucleotides, the CDR3 is TGTGCCAGCAGCTTGGTTGGTTCAGGGGCAGATACGCAGTATTTT.